Below, 17 T cell receptor beta chains from the same sample are listed, as sequenced in a study of blood T cells in healthy people across ages. Together with a sample-barcoded 5' primer, a J-beta primer mix was included in a second PCR lasting roughly 6 to 12 cycles. MiXCR was run by TCRdb on the 5' RACE reads, yielding one entry per CDR3 protein. The sample yields about 800,000 distinct CDR3 sequences, roughly 25% seen once. These data are also associated with another study on T cells of mothers and their children.

The sequenced sample consisted of blood. The receptors derive from a boy under 18 in good health.

The rearrangement joins TRBV29-1 to TRBJ2-3; 7 bases fit TRBD2. The CDR3 is made up of 14 amino acids. Germline V CDR1 and CDR2: SQVTM, ANQGSEA. After removal of 3 bases from V and 1 base from J, the junction contained 4 bases not matched to a gene. In DNA, the CDR3 is TGCAGCGTTGATGCGGCGGGGGGCACAGATACGCAGTATTTT. Its translation is CSVDAAGGTDTQYF.

This clonotype was observed a few times. The V and J genes are TRBV28 and TRBJ1-6; weak D call: TRBD1 (5 bases). This CDR3 is 18 amino acids long. Looked up from germline, CDR1 is MDHEN and CDR2 is SYDVKM. The V end lost 8 bases, the J end lost 0 bases, and 20 bases lay between the germline ends. The CDR3 sequence: CASHPGRTYSSYNSPLHF. The CDR3 DNA reads as TGTGCCAGCCACCCCGGACGGACATATAGCTCCTATAATTCACCCCTCCACTTT.

This clonotype was recorded many times. V and J are TRBV28 and TRBJ1-2, with 7 positions matching TRBD1. Germline V CDR1 and CDR2: MDHEN, SYDVKM. The CDR3 spans 14 residues. V dropped 4 bases and J dropped 3; count of bases not matched to a gene: 5. In nucleotides, the CDR3 is TGTGCCAGCAGTTCCAGGGGGGACTACTATGGCTACACCTTC. As protein: CASSSRGDYYGYTF.

This clonotype was recorded a few times. The CDR3 protein is CASSLLLRDREYEQYF. In DNA, the CDR3 is TGTGCCAGCAGCCTTTTATTACGGGACAGGGAATACGAGCAGTACTTC. This chain joins TRBV28 and TRBJ2-7, with 9 bases that match TRBD1. Germline lookup yields CDR1 MDHEN and CDR2 SYDVKM. The length of the CDR3 is 16 residues. V lost 6 bases, J lost 4 bases, and 13 bases stayed unmatched. Full variable domain (missing parts from reference TRBV28 and TRBJ2-7): DVKVTQSSRYLVKRTGEKVFLECVQDMDHENMFWYRQDPGLGLRLIYFSYDVKMKEKGDIPEGYSVSREKKERFSLILESASTNQTSMYLCASSLLLRDREYEQYFGPGTRLTVT.

The sample holds a few counts of this clonotype. The chain recombines TRBV29-1 with TRBJ1-1, with D perhaps matching TRBD1 (5 bases). This CDR3 comprises 11 residues. V was shortened by 8 bases and J by 3 bases, with 10 bases between the two germline ends. CDR1 and CDR2 (germline): SQVTM, ANQGSEA. The CDR3 nucleotides read TGCAGCACTCAGGGATACACTGAAGCTTTCTTT. It specifies CSTQGYTEAFF. Variable domain in full (rest from reference TRBV29-1 and TRBJ1-1): SAVISQKPSRDICQRGTSLTIQCQVDSQVTMMFWYRQQPGQSLTLIATANQGSEATYESGFVIDKFPISRPNLTFSTLTVSNMSPEDSSIYLCSTQGYTEAFFGQGTRLTVV.

This clonotype has a count of ten or more. This chain joins TRBV5-5 and TRBJ2-1; D is unclear. Germline V gene data show CDR1 as SGHKS and CDR2 as YYEKEE (reference sequence). Deletions cut 8 bases from V and 5 bases from J, with 17 bases between. The CDR3 has 14 residues. CDR3 sequence: CASNTGVGDNEQFF. Here the CDR3 DNA reads TGTGCCAGTAACACCGGCGTTGGAGACAATGAGCAGTTCTTC.

The V and J genes are TRBV28 and TRBJ2-7; D unresolved. Germline CDR1 and CDR2: MDHEN and SYDVKM. Trimming removed 7 bases from V and 1 base from J, with 17 bases in between. The CDR3 extends over 15 amino acids. The CDR3 nucleotides read TGTGCCAGCACTCGTACAGCCAGCAGTTCCTACGAGCAGTACTTC. Translating gives CASTRTASSSYEQYF.

This clonotype was observed a handful of times. This chain connects TRBV9 to TRBJ1-3, with D hard to call. The CDR3 runs 13 residues. With 4 bases removed from V and 2 bases from J, the gap between germline ends came to 7 bases. Germline V CDR1 and CDR2: SGDLS, YYNGEE. The CDR3 coding sequence is TGTGCCAGCAGCCCCGGGCCTGGAAACACCATATATTTT. Protein product: CASSPGPGNTIYF. Drawing the rest from reference TRBV9 and TRBJ1-3, the complete variable domain is DSGVTQTPKHLITATGQRVTLRCSPRSGDLSVYWYQQSLDQGLQFLIQYYNGEERAKGNILERFSAQQFPDLHSELNLSSLELGDSALYFCASSPGPGNTIYFGEGSWLTVV.

This clonotype showed up just once. The chain couples TRBV27 to TRBJ1-2; the D gene is possibly TRBD1 (5 bases). Germline V gene data show CDR1 as MNHEY and CDR2 as SMNVEV (reference sequence). There are 15 residues in the CDR3. The V end was cut by 5 bases, the J end by 4 bases, with 17 bases between. The CDR3 reads CASSQLTAPGYGYTF. The DNA of the CDR3 is TGTGCCAGCAGTCAACTGACAGCGCCCGGCTATGGCTACACCTTC.

The chain has TRBV25-1 and TRBJ2-1, with TRBD2 matching over 8 bases. Gene TRBJ2-5 matches the end of the DNA better, so the J call may be wrong. Germline V gives CDR1 MGHDK, CDR2 SYGVNS. The CDR3 extends over 16 amino acids. The DNA of the CDR3 is TGTGCCAGCAGTGACTACCATCGGGAGGGAGGGGAGACCCAGTACTTC. Protein sequence: CASSDYHREGGETQYF.

The chain combines TRBV15 with TRBJ2-4, with TRBD1 as a possible D gene (7 bases). The CDR3 spans 16 residues. Germline CDR1 is LNHNV and CDR2 is YYDKDF (reference sequence). V was clipped by 4 bases and J by 1 base, with 14 bases between them. CDR3: CATSKEGATAKNIQYF. CDR3 DNA: TGTGCCACCAGCAAGGAGGGGGCGACCGCCAAAAACATTCAGTACTTC.

This clonotype was found a few times. This chain joins TRBV4-3 and TRBJ2-7; D is ambiguous. Germline CDR1 reads LGHNA; CDR2 reads YSLEER. Trimming shortened V by 0 bases and J by 5 bases, and 14 bases separated the two germline ends. This CDR3 is built from 15 residues. The CDR3 nucleotides are TGCGCCAGCAGCCAAGAACTGGTGGGGTCTCACGAGCAGTACTTC. It yields the protein CASSQELVGSHEQYF.

This clonotype was detected only a few times. This rearrangement joins TRBV3-1 to TRBJ2-6, with unresolved D. Trimming took off 3 bases at V and 2 bases at J, with 5 bases between the two ends. Germline V gene lookup returns CDR1 LGHDT and CDR2 YNNKEL (reference sequence). The CDR3 runs to 14 residues. This CDR3 reads CASSHQAGANVLTF. CDR3 DNA sequence: TGTGCCAGCAGCCATCAGGCTGGGGCCAACGTCCTGACTTTC.

This clonotype was picked up a small number of times. The CDR3 DNA reads TGTGCCAGCTATAGTCAGGGGGCGCGAGGCTACACCTTC. It translates to CASYSQGARGYTF. The genes are TRBV3-1 and TRBJ1-2, with TRBD1 matching 8 bases. Per the germline V gene, CDR1 is LGHDT and CDR2 is YNNKEL (reference sequence). The CDR3 is 13 amino acids. After removal of 8 bases from V and 8 bases from J, the junction contained 10 bases not matched to a gene.

In its sample, this clonotype was seen a few times. The chain carries TRBV15 and TRBJ2-3, with unresolved D. The CDR3 covers 15 residues. Germline values: CDR1 LNHNV, CDR2 YYDKDF (reference sequence). Trimming shortened V by 8 bases and J by 2 bases, and 17 bases separated the two germline ends. CDR3 loop: CATRKATEHTDTQYF. As DNA, the CDR3 is TGTGCCACCCGGAAGGCTACGGAACACACAGATACGCAGTATTTT.

The CDR3 loop reads CASSVSYSAYEQYF. CDR3 coding DNA: TGTGCCAGCAGCGTATCGTATAGCGCCTACGAGCAGTACTTC. The chain employs TRBV9 and TRBJ2-7; D perhaps matches TRBD2 (5 bases). Germline V gene lookup returns CDR1 SGDLS and CDR2 YYNGEE. V dropped 1 base and J dropped 2 bases, with 10 bases sitting between them. The CDR3 is 14 residues long.

This clonotype was detected a few times. V usage is TRBV12-3 or TRBV12-4 and J usage is TRBJ2-4; no definite D call. The CDR3 consists of 15 residues. The germline V and J ends were trimmed by 1 base and 5 bases, with 12 bases remaining between them. CDR3 bases: TGTGCCAGCAGTTTAGTTTCGGGCTTGGAAAACATTCAGTACTTC. Its translation is CASSLVSGLENIQYF.